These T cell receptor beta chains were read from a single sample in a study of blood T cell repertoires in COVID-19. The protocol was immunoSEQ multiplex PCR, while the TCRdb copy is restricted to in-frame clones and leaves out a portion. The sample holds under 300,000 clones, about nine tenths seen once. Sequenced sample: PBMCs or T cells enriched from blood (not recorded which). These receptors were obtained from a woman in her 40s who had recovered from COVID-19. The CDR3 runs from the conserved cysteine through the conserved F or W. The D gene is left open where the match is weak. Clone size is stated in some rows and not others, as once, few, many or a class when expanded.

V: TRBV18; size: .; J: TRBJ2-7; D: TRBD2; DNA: TGTGCCAGCTCACTAAATACACCGGGGGGAACGGGAGAGCAGTACTTC; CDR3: CASSLNTPGGTGEQYF
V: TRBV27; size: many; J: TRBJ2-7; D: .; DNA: TGTGCCAGCAAGGAGGGGCGCTACGAGCAGTACTTC; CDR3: CASKEGRYEQYF
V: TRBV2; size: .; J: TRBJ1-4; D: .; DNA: TGTGCCAGTACTACCAACAGGGCGACTAATGAAAAACTGTTTTTT; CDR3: CASTTNRATNEKLFF
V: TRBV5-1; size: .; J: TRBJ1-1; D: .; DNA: TGCGCCAGCAGCCCGGAGATCTTGAACACTGAAGCTTTCTTT; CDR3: CASSPEILNTEAFF
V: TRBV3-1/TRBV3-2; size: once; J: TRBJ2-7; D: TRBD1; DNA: TGTGCCAGCAGCCATGACTACAGGGGGCGAGACGAGCAGTACTTC; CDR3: CASSHDYRGRDEQYF
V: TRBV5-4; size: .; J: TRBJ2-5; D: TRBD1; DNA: TGTGCCAGCAGCTTTCGACAGGGCCAGGAGACCCAGTACTTC; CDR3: CASSFRQGQETQYF
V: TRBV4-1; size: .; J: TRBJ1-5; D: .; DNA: TGCGCCAGCAGCCAGGCTAAGGGGGTGGGCAATCAGCCCCAGCATTTT; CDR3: CASSQAKGVGNQPQHF
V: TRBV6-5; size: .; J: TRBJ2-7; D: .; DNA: TGTGCCAGCCAGGGCTTCGGGTCCTACGAGCAGTACTTC; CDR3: CASQGFGSYEQYF
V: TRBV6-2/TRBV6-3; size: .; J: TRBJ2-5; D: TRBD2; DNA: TGTGCCAGCAGTTACGGGACTAGCGGGAGTTGGAGGGAGACCCAGTACTTC; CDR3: CASSYGTSGSWRETQYF
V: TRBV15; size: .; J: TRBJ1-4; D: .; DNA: TGTGCCACCAGCAGAGGCTCGCCTAGTTCAGGGGAAAAACTGTTTTTT; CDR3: CATSRGSPSSGEKLFF
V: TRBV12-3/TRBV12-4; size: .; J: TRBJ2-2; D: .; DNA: TGTGCCAGCAGTTGGGCAGCCGGGGAGCTGTTTTTT; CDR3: CASSWAAGELFF
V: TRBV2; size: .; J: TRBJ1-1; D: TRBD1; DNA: TGTGCCAGCAGCCGACAGGGACTCCGAACTGAAGCTTTCTTT; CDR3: CASSRQGLRTEAFF
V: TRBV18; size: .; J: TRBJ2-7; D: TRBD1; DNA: TGTGCCAGCTCACCGGGACAGGGGCTCTCCTACGAGCAGTACTTC; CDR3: CASSPGQGLSYEQYF
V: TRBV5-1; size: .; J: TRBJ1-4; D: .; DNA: TGCGCCAGCAGCGGGGGCAGGGGTGGAGGTGAAAAACTGTTTTTT; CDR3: CASSGGRGGGEKLFF
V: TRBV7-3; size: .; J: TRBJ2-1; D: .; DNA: TGTGCCAGCAGCTTAAATCCGGGTGGGGCAAATGAGCAGTTCTTC; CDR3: CASSLNPGGANEQFF
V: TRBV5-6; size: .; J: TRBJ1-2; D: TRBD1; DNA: TGTGCCACCCGAAGAAGACAGGGAGGCCTGCAAGGCTACACCTTC; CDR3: CATRRRQGGLQGYTF
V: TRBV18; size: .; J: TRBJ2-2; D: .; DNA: TGTGCCAGCTCACTCCTCACGGGGGCGAACACCGGGGAGCTGTTTTTT; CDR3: CASSLLTGANTGELFF
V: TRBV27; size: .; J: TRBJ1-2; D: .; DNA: TGTGCCAGCAGTTACCAGGACAGTGGAGGCTATGGCTACACCTTC; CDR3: CASSYQDSGGYGYTF
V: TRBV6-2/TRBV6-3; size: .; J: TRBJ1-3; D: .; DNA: TGTGCCAGCAGTTACGAGGCAGGACTCTACTCTGGAAACACCATATATTTT; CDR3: CASSYEAGLYSGNTIYF
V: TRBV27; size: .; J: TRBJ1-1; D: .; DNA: TGTGCCAGCAGTTTCTACTCGGGTGATTCGAACACTGAAGCTTTCTTT; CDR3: CASSFYSGDSNTEAFF
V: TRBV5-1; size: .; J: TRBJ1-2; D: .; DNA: TGCGCCAGCAACTTAGTCGGAGGGGAAGGAGGAGGCTACACCTTC; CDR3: CASNLVGGEGGGYTF
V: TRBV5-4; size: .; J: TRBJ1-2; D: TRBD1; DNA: TGTGCCAGCCGACAGGGATCCAACTATGGCTACACCTTC; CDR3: CASRQGSNYGYTF
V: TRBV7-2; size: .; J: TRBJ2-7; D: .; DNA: TGTGCCAGCAGTCTTACGGTTCAGGCCTACGAGCAGTACTTC; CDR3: CASSLTVQAYEQYF
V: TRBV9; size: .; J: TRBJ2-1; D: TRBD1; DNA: TGTGCCAGCAGCGTAGAACCACAAGGGACAGTATACAATGAGCAGTTCTTC; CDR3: CASSVEPQGTVYNEQFF
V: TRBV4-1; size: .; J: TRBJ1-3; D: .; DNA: TGCGCCAGCAGCCAAGAGGAAAGGGGGTACACCATATATTTT; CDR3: CASSQEERGYTIYF